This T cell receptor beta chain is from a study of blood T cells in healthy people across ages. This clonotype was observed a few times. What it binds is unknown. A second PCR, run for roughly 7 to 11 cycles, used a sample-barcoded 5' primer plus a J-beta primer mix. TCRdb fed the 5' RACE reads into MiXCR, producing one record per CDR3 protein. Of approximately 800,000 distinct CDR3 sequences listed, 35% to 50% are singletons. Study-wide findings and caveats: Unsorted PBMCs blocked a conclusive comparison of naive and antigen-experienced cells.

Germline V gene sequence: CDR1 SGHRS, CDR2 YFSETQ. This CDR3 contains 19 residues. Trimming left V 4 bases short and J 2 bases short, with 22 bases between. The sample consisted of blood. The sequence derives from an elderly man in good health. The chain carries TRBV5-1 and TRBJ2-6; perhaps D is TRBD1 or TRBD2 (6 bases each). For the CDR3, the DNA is TGCGCCAGCAGCACCCAAGTAGGGGGGCACTGGGCTGGGGCCAACGTCCTGACTTTC. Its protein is CASSTQVGGHWAGANVLTF. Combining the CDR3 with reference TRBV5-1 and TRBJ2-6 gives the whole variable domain KAGVTQTPRYLIKTRGQQVTLSCSPISGHRSVSWYQQTPGQGLQFLFEYFSETQRNKGNFPGRFSGRQFSNSRSEMNVSTLELGDSALYLCASSTQVGGHWAGANVLTFGAGSRLTVL.